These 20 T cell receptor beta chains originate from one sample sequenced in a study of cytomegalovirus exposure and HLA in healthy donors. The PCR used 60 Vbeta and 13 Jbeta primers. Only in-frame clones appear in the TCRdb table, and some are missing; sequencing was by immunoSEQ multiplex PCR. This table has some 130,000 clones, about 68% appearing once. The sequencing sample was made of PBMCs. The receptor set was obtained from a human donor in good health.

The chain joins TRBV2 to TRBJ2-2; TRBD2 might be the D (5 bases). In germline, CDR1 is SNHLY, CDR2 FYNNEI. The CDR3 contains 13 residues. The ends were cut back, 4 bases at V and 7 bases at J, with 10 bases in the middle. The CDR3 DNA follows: TGTGCCAGCAGTGGGGAGAAGTTCGGGGAGCTGTTTTTT. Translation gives CASSGEKFGELFF.

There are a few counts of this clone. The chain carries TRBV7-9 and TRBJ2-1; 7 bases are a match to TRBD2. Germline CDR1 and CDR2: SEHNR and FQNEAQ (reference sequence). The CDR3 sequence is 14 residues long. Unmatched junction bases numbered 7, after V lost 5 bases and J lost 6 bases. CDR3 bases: TGTGCCAGCAGCATCCTACAGCGGGGCAATGAGCAGTTCTTC. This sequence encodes CASSILQRGNEQFF. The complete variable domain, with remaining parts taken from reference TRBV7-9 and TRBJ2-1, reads DTGVSQNPRHKITKRGQNVTFRCDPISEHNRLYWYRQTLGQGPEFLTYFQNEAQLEKSRLLSDRFSAERPKGSFSTLEIQRTEQGDSAMYLCASSILQRGNEQFFGPGTRLTVL.

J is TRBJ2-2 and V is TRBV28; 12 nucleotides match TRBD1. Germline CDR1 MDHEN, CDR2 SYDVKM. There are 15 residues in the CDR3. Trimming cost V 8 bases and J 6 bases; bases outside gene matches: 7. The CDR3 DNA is TGTGCCAGCCAAGGGGGACAGGGGGCCCCCGGGGAGCTGTTTTTT. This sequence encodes CASQGGQGAPGELFF.

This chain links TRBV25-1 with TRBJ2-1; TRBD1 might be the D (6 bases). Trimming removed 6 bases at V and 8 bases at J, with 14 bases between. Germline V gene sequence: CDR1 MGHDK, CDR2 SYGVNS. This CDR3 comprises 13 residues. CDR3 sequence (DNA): TGTGCCAGCAGCACTTATGGGGGCGATGAGCAGTTCTTC. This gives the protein CASSTYGGDEQFF. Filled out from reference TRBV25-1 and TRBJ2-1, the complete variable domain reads EADIYQTPRYLVIGTGKKITLECSQTMGHDKMYWYQQDPGMELHLIHYSYGVNSTEKGDLSSESTVSRIRTEHFPLTLESARPSHTSQYLCASSTYGGDEQFFGPGTRLTVL.

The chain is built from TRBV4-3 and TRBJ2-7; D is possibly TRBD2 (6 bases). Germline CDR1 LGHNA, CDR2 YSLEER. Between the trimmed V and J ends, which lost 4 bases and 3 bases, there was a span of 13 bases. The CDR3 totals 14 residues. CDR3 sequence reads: CASSPGNSGYEQYF. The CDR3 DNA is TGCGCCAGCAGCCCTGGTAATAGCGGCTACGAGCAGTACTTC.

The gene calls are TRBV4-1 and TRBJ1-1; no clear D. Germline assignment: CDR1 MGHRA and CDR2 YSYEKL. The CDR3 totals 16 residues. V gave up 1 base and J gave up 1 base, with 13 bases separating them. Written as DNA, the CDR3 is TGCGCCAGCAGCCAAGGAACTCGCGGATGGAACACTGAAGCTTTCTTT. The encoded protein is CASSQGTRGWNTEAFF.

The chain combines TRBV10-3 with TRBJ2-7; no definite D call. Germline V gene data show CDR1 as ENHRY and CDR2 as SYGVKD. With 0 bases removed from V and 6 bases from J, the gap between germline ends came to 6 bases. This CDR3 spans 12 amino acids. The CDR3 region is CAISESNIEQYF. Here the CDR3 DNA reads TGTGCCATCAGTGAGTCCAACATCGAGCAGTACTTC.

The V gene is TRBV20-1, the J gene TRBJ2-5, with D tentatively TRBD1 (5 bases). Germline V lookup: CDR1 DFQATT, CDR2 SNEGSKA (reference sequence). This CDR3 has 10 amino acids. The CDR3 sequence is CGAQLETQYF. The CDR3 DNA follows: TGCGGGGCACAGCTAGAGACCCAGTACTTC.

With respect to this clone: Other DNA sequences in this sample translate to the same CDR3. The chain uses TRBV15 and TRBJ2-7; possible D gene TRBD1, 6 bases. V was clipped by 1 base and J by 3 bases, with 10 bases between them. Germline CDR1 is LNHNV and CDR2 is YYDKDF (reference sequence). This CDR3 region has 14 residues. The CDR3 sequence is CATSRGGQSYEQYF. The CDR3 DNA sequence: TGTGCCACCAGCAGAGGTGGACAGAGCTACGAGCAGTACTTC.

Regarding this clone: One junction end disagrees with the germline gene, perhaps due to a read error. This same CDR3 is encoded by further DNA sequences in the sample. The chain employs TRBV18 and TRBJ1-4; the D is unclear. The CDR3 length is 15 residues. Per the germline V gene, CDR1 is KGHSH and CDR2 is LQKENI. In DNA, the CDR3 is TGTGCCAGCTCCCCACGGGGAGGAGTGAGTGAAAAACTGTTTTTT. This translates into CASSPRGGVSEKLFF.

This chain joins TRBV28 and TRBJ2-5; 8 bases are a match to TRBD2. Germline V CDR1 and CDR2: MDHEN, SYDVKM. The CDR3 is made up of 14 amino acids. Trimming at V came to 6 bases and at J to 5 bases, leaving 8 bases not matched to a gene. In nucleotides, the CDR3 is TGTGCCAGCAGCCCTGGACTAGCCGGGGAGACCCAGTACTTC. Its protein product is CASSPGLAGETQYF. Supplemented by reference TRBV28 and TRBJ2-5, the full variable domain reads DVKVTQSSRYLVKRTGEKVFLECVQDMDHENMFWYRQDPGLGLRLIYFSYDVKMKEKGDIPEGYSVSREKKERFSLILESASTNQTSMYLCASSPGLAGETQYFGPGTRLLVL.

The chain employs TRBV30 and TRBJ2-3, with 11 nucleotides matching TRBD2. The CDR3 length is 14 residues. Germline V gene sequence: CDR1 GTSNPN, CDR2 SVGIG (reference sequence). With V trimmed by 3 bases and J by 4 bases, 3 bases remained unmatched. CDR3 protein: CAWRGLAEPDTQYF. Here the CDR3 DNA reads TGTGCCTGGAGGGGACTAGCGGAGCCAGATACGCAGTATTTT.

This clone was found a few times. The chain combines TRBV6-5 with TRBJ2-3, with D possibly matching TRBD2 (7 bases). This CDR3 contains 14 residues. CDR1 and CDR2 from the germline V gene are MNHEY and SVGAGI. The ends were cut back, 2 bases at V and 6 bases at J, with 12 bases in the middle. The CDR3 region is CASSYEQGGDTQYF. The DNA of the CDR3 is TGTGCCAGCAGTTACGAACAGGGAGGGGATACGCAGTATTTT.

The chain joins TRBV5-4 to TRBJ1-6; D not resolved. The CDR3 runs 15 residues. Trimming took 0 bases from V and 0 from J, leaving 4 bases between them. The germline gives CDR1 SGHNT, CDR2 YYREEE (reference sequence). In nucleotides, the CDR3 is TGTGCCAGCAGCTTGGGGAGCTCCTATAATTCACCCCTCCACTTT. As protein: CASSLGSSYNSPLHF.

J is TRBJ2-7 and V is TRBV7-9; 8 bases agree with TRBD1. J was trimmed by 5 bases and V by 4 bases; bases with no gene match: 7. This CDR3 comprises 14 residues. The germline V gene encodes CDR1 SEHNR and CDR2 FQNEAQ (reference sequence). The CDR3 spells CASSSGQAPDEQYF. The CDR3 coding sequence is TGTGCCAGCAGCTCGGGACAGGCTCCCGACGAGCAGTACTTC. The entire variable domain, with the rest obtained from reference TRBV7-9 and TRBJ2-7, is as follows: DTGVSQNPRHKITKRGQNVTFRCDPISEHNRLYWYRQTLGQGPEFLTYFQNEAQLEKSRLLSDRFSAERPKGSFSTLEIQRTEQGDSAMYLCASSSGQAPDEQYFGPGTRLTVT.

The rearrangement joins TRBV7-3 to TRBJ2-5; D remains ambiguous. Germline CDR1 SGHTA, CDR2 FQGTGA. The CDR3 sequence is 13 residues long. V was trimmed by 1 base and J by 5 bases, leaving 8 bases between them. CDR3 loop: CASSLSSRETQYF. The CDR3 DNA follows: TGTGCCAGCAGCTTAAGCTCCCGGGAGACCCAGTACTTC.

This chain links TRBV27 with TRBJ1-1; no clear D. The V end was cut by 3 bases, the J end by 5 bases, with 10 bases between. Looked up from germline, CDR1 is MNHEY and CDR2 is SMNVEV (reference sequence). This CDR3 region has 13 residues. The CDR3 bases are TGTGCCAGCAGTTTGGGCAGGAGGACTGAAGCTTTCTTT. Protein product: CASSLGRRTEAFF.

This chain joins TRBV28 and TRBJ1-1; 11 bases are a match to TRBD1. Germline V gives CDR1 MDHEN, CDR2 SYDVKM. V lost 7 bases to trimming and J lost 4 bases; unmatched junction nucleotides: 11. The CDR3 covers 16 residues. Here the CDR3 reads CASKGTGGNFFTEAFF. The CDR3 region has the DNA TGTGCCAGCAAGGGGACAGGGGGGAATTTTTTCACTGAAGCTTTCTTT.

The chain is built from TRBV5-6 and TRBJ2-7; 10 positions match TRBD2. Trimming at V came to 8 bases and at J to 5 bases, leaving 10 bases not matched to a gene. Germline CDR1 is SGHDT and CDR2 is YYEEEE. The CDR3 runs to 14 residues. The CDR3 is CASGEVAGGDEQYF. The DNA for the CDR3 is TGTGCCAGTGGGGAGGTAGCGGGAGGAGACGAGCAGTACTTC.

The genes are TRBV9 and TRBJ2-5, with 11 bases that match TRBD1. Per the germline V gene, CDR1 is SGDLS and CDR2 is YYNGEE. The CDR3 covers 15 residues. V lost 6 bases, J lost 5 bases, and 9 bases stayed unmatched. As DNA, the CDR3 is TGTGCCAGCACCATAGGACAGGGGGCGTGGGAGACCCAGTACTTC. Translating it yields CASTIGQGAWETQYF.